A selection of T cell receptor beta chains follows, all from one sample in a study of cytomegalovirus exposure and HLA in healthy donors. Using immunoSEQ multiplex PCR, the repertoire was profiled, and TCRdb retains in-frame clones only, with some absent. The sample contains 200,000 to 250,000 clones, around 78% of which appear only once. Sequenced: PBMCs. These receptors came from a boy aged 5-17 years in good health and CMV-seronegative. The conserved cysteine and the conserved F or W are not part of the CDR3 here. Fields, in order: V gene, clone size, CDR3 protein. Rows give clone size only sometimes, using once, few, many, or a class for an expanded clone.

V: TRBV27; size: NA; CDR3: ASGTGTITTEAF
V: TRBV9; size: NA; CDR3: ASSARDSPTEAF
V: TRBV29-1; size: NA; CDR3: SGAGLAGFTDTQY
V: TRBV7-6; size: NA; CDR3: ASSLAVTGTSPLH
V: TRBV5-8; size: NA; CDR3: ASSFGTSDFDEQF
V: TRBV5-4; size: NA; CDR3: ASSPREGRDNEQF
V: TRBV27; size: NA; CDR3: ASSLINRGRNSPLH
V: TRBV5-6; size: NA; CDR3: ASGGYVKGYQETQY
V: TRBV6-6; size: NA; CDR3: ASSSVAGAQETQY
V: TRBV7-2; size: NA; CDR3: ASSPGGYEQY
V: TRBV19; size: NA; CDR3: ASRQGTVNIQY
V: TRBV2; size: few; CDR3: ASSPPPGNTIY
V: TRBV4-2; size: NA; CDR3: ASSPLAGQSTDTQY
V: TRBV7-8; size: NA; CDR3: ASSWAGGETQY
V: TRBV18; size: NA; CDR3: ASSPPGQVGAF
V: TRBV5-6; size: NA; CDR3: ASSSLGLAGVYEQF
V: TRBV4-1; size: NA; CDR3: ASSQSPRGAADTQY
V: TRBV10-3; size: NA; CDR3: AISDGVQGASYEQY
V: TRBV29-1; size: NA; CDR3: SVSLGGRAGGYT
V: TRBV4-1; size: NA; CDR3: ASSHPGTQY
V: TRBV4-1; size: few; CDR3: ASSQENQGYETSAEQY
V: TRBV10-3; size: NA; CDR3: AISEFQYNEQF
V: TRBV21-1; size: once; CDR3: ASAIPGQPYEQY
V: TRBV4-2; size: NA; CDR3: ASSHSGSRETQY
V: TRBV4-1; size: NA; CDR3: ASSQGLAGETQY
V: TRBV13; size: NA; CDR3: ASRELAGAGNTGELF
V: TRBV6-1; size: NA; CDR3: ASRGALLVY
V: TRBV2; size: NA; CDR3: ASKEAWASNQPQH
V: TRBV4-1; size: NA; CDR3: ASSQPLAGAYNEQF
V: TRBV6-4; size: NA; CDR3: ASSDPEQGTDTGELF
V: TRBV11-1; size: NA; CDR3: ASSLFGANTEAF
V: TRBV7-8; size: few; CDR3: ASRGPTRAPNEKLF
V: TRBV18; size: NA; CDR3: ASSITRQGNYGYT